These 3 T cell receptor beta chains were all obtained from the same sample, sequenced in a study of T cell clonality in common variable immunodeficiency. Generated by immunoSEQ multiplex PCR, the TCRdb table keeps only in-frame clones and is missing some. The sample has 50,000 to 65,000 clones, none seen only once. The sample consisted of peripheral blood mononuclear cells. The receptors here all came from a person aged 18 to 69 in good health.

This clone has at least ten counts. The CDR3 loop reads CSASSTGTGDYNEQFF. CDR3 DNA, as far as it was read: TGCAGTGCTAGCAGTACCGGGACAGGGGATTACAATGAG. This chain links TRBV20-1 with TRBJ2-1; 10 bases map to TRBD1. The read ends 3 residues before the CDR3 terminus; that terminus is restored from the germline J gene. Germline CDR1 reads DFQATT; CDR2 reads SNEGSKA (reference sequence). The V segment lost 3 bases and the J segment 4 bases; nucleotides outside the gene matches: 9. This CDR3 is built from 16 residues.

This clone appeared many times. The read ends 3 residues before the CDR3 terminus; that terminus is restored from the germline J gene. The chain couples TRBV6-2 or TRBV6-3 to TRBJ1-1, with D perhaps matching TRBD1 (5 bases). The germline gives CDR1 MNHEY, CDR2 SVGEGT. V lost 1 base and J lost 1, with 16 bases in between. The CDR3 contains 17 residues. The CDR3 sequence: CASSYFSYGGGNTEAFF. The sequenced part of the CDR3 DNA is TGTGCCAGCAGTTACTTCTCTTATGGGGGGGGGAACACTGAA.

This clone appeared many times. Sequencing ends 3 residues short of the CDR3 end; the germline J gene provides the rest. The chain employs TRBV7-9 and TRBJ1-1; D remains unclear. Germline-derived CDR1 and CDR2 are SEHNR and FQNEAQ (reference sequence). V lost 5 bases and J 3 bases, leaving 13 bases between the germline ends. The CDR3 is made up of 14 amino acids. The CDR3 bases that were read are TGTGCCAGCAGCGCAGCGATGGGTTACACTGAA. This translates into CASSAAMGYTE. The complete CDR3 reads CASSAAMGYTEAFF.